A single sample gave rise to the 10 T cell receptor beta chains below, sequenced in a study of T cells in Graves' hyperthyroidism and ophthalmopathy. The investigators amplified TCR beta CDR3 regions from RNA transcripts. In the first-round RT-PCR of the TCR CDR3, the HTBI primer set was used. TCRdb ran MiXCR on the multiplex PCR reads and lists one entry per CDR3 protein. The sample holds under 750,000 distinct CDR3 sequences, about 17% seen once. Sequences were obtained from blood. The origin of the receptors is a woman between 50 and 59 years old with Graves' hyperthyroidism that later progressed to Graves' ophthalmopathy.

This clonotype was counted at least ten times. The J gene is TRBJ1-2, the V gene TRBV12-3 or TRBV12-4; the D is unclear. The CDR3 extends over 13 amino acids. V was clipped by 5 bases and J by 2 bases, with 9 bases between them. The CDR3 region is CASSLSWNYGYTF. The CDR3 bases are TGTGCCAGCAGTCTAAGTTGGAACTATGGCTACACCTTC.

This clonotype was picked up many times. This sequence joins TRBV7-3 and TRBJ2-1, with 9 bases lining up with TRBD2. V lost 4 bases to trimming and J lost 6 bases; unmatched junction nucleotides: 7. Germline CDR1 is SGHTA and CDR2 is FQGTGA. The CDR3 has 15 residues. The CDR3, as DNA: TGTGCCAGCAGCTCAGCAGCGGGGGGCACCAATGAGCAGTTCTTC. Protein product: CASSSAAGGTNEQFF.

The chain has TRBV19 and TRBJ1-3; 7 bases are shared with TRBD1. CDR1 and CDR2 from the germline V gene are LNHDA and SQIVND (reference sequence). The CDR3 contains 14 residues. J gave up 1 base and V 7 bases, and 4 bases lay outside the gene matches. CDR3 DNA sequence: TGTGCCAGTAAGGGACAGTTGTCTGGAAACACCATATATTTT. It is translated as CASKGQLSGNTIYF.

The chain joins TRBV6-1 to TRBJ1-2; TRBD1 aligns across 9 bases. V shed 5 bases and J 8 bases; nucleotides not matched to a gene: 9. Germline assignment: CDR1 MNHNS and CDR2 SASEGT. The CDR3 length is 14 residues. CDR3 coding DNA: TGTGCCAGCAGTCCCCGGGACAGGGACGGCGGCTACACCTTC. This encodes CASSPRDRDGGYTF.

The V gene is TRBV2, the J gene TRBJ2-1, with TRBD2 identical over 8 bases. Germline-derived CDR1 and CDR2 are SNHLY and FYNNEI. The CDR3 loop spans 16 amino acids. V was clipped by 5 bases and J by 2 bases; unmatched bases: 8. Written as DNA, the CDR3 is TGTGCCAGCAGTACCGGACCAGCGGGGGCCTACAATGAGCAGTTCTTC. Translating it yields CASSTGPAGAYNEQFF.

The table lists this clonotype with many counts. V is TRBV20-1 and J is TRBJ1-2; TRBD1 matches 10 bases. The germline V gene has CDR1 DFQATT and CDR2 SNEGSKA (reference sequence). The CDR3 runs to 14 residues. V shed 5 bases, J shed 7 bases, and the junction held 10 bases outside the gene matches. Written as DNA, the CDR3 is TGCAGTGCTGAACCCCCGGGACAGGGGACTGGCTACACCTTC. Its translation: CSAEPPGQGTGYTF.

This clonotype was observed a handful of times. The chain joins TRBV7-3 to TRBJ1-1; D not certain. This CDR3 spans 13 amino acids. Germline CDR1 and CDR2: SGHTA and FQGTGA. Between the trimmed V and J ends, which lost 5 bases and 4 bases, there was a span of 11 bases. CDR3 coding DNA: TGTGCCAGCAGCCCGATTAGGTTCACTGAAGCTTTCTTT. This gives the protein CASSPIRFTEAFF.

Many counts were recorded for this clonotype. The chain joins TRBV18 to TRBJ1-2; 7 positions agree with TRBD1. This CDR3 is built from 13 residues. The germline V gene has CDR1 KGHSH and CDR2 LQKENI. Germline trimming cut 1 base from V and 4 bases from J; bases unmatched to any gene: 0. CDR3 nucleotide sequence: TGTGCCAGCTCACCACAGGGGGCCTATGGCTACACCTTC. Translating it yields CASSPQGAYGYTF.

This clonotype came up many times. V usage is TRBV12-3 or TRBV12-4 and J usage is TRBJ1-1; 7 positions match TRBD1. The CDR3 covers 15 residues. V shed 7 bases, J shed 5 bases, and the junction held 13 bases outside the gene matches. The CDR3 loop reads CASILIWAGGTEAFF. CDR3 DNA: TGTGCCAGCATCCTTATCTGGGCAGGGGGTACTGAAGCTTTCTTT.

This clonotype was counted a few times. The chain recombines TRBV9 with TRBJ1-2; D is unclear. The CDR3 runs 15 residues. Germline CDR1 SGDLS, CDR2 YYNGEE. V lost 3 bases and J lost 3, with 15 bases in between. CDR3 loop: CASSESRGTDYGYTF. The CDR3 bases are TGTGCCAGCAGCGAGAGCCGGGGTACTGACTATGGCTACACCTTC.